The entry below gives a single T cell receptor (beta chain) sequence along with its context. This record comes from a study of blood T cell repertoires in COVID-19. Background on the study: Both acute and convalescent COVID-19 samples were obtained from the United States, Italy and Spain. The analysed material was cDNA or gDNA that came from T cells, B-cell-depleted T cells, or PBMCs.

As originally analysed: Amplification of reference gene primers provided the estimated nucleated cell counts. Assay: immunoSEQ multiplex PCR; the TCRdb copy retains only in-frame clones and omits some. V, J and clone size were drawn from that table, and D and trimming were deduced from the DNA. The sample consists of 250,000 to 350,000 clones, around nine tenths of them appearing once. This CDR3 has 15 residues. Germline V lookup: CDR1 SGHKS, CDR2 YYEKEE (reference sequence). V lost 2 bases and J lost 7, with 15 bases in between. The sequencing input was peripheral blood. The genes are TRBV5-5 and TRBJ1-4; D might be TRBD1 (5 bases). This receptor was obtained from a woman between 35 and 50 years old who had recovered from COVID-19. This chain's CDR3 is CASSFQGSLSEKLFF. CDR3 bases: TGTGCCAGCAGCTTCCAGGGTTCTCTCTCTGAAAAACTGTTTTTT.